The 5 T cell receptor beta chains given below trace back to one sample, sequenced in a study of T cell changes during pregnancy in multiple sclerosis (dated by TCRdb to the late 2010s). Library preparation was by the immunoSEQ multiplex PCR assay. Here the immuneACCESS table is served through TCRdb, limited to in-frame sequences with V and J called. Missing clones are a known gap in these copies; in checked studies unresolved V genes cover under half, and the rest lacks a known reason. This sample has approximately 54,000 clones in its table, and more than 90% of those were observed once. The ten biggest clones cover 0.95% to 1.5% of the sample. The sample in question was peripheral blood, obtained after pregnancy. The receptor set was obtained from a female donor in good health, enrolled as a control in a pregnancy study.

The chain carries TRBV30 and TRBJ1-3; D gene ambiguous. Between the trimmed V and J ends, which lost 4 bases and 9 bases, there was a span of 10 bases. Germline lookup yields CDR1 GTSNPN and CDR2 SVGIG (reference sequence). CDR3 length equals 11 residues. CDR3 region: CAWINVGTIYF. The CDR3 coding sequence is TGTGCCTGGATCAACGTCGGCACCATATATTTT.

This chain uses TRBV4-1 with TRBJ1-5; 12 nucleotides agree with TRBD1. The V gene's germline CDR1 is MGHRA and CDR2 YSYEKL. The ends lost 1 base at V and 7 bases at J; junction bases unmatched: 5. This CDR3 has 16 amino acids. The chain's CDR3 is CASSQGGTGGRQPQHF. The CDR3 DNA reads TGCGCCAGCAGCCAAGGAGGGACAGGGGGCAGGCAGCCCCAGCATTTT.

The V and J genes are TRBV4-1 and TRBJ2-3; D gene ambiguous. This CDR3 comprises 14 residues. V lost 4 bases to trimming and J lost 6 bases, with 14 bases between them. CDR1 and CDR2 from the germline V gene are MGHRA and YSYEKL. CDR3 sequence reads: CASSRSHNGDTQYF. The CDR3 DNA is TGCGCCAGCAGCCGGAGTCACAACGGGGATACGCAGTATTTT.

The rearrangement uses TRBV18 and TRBJ1-3; tentatively, D is TRBD1 (6 bases). CDR1 KGHSH and CDR2 LQKENI come from the germline V gene. V was pared by 3 bases and J by 0 bases, with 9 bases between. The CDR3 has 15 residues. CDR3: CASSPGQSSGNTIYF. The DNA for the CDR3 is TGTGCCAGCTCACCTGGACAGTCCTCTGGAAACACCATATATTTT.

This clone was counted between two and nine times. This chain links TRBV5-4 with TRBJ1-1, with unresolved D. The germline V gene encodes CDR1 SGHNT and CDR2 YYREEE (reference sequence). The V gene lost 4 bases and the J gene lost 1 base, with 17 bases spanning the gap. This CDR3 comprises 16 residues. This chain's CDR3 is CASSPGKRVKNTEAFF. CDR3 sequence (DNA): TGTGCCAGCAGCCCGGGGAAACGGGTAAAGAACACTGAAGCTTTCTTT. Complete variable domain (other parts from reference TRBV5-4 and TRBJ1-1): ETGVTQSPTHLIKTRGQQVTLRCSSQSGHNTVSWYQQALGQGPQFIFQYYREEENGRGNFPPRFSGLQFPNYSSELNVNALELDDSALYLCASSPGKRVKNTEAFFGQGTRLTVV.